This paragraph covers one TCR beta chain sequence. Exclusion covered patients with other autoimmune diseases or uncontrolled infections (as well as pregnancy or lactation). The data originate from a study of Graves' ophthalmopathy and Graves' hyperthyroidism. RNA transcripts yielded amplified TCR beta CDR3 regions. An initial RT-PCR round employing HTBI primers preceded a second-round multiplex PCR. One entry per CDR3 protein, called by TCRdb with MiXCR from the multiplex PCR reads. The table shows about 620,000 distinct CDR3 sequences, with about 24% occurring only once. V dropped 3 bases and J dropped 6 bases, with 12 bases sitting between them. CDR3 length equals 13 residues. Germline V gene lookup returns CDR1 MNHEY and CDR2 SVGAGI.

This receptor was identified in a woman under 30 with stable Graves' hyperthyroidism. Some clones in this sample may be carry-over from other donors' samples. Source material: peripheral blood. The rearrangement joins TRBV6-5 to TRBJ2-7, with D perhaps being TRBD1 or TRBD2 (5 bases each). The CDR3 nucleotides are TGTGCCAGCAGTTATCGCGATGGGGGCGAGCAGTACTTC. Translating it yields CASSYRDGGEQYF.